The 18 T cell receptor beta chains below come from one sample, sequenced in a study of blood T cell repertoires in COVID-19. Profiling relied on immunoSEQ multiplex PCR, and the TCRdb table lists in-frame clones only, not all of them. In the table there are about 180,000 clones, around 79% of which are singletons. Source material: peripheral blood. The receptors originated from a woman aged 70-85 years with acute or convalescent COVID-19.

This clone was detected a few times. The rearrangement links TRBV6-5 to TRBJ1-1, with TRBD1 matching over 9 bases. The length of the CDR3 is 13 residues. Germline CDR1 MNHEY, CDR2 SVGAGI. V lost 6 bases and J lost 7; bases outside the gene matches: 6. CDR3 sequence (DNA): TGTGCCAGCAGGAAACAGGGGGCCGGTGAAGCTTTCTTT. Its protein is CASRKQGAGEAFF.

This clone was detected only once. The gene calls are TRBV29-1 and TRBJ2-2, with 7 bases aligning to TRBD2. The V gene's germline CDR1 is SQVTM and CDR2 ANQGSEA. The CDR3 spans 15 residues. Losses at the gene ends were 1 base for V and 6 bases for J; bases not matched to a gene: 8. The CDR3 loop is CSVEGRETRPGELFF. CDR3 nucleotides: TGCAGCGTTGAAGGGCGGGAGACCCGACCCGGGGAGCTGTTTTTT.

This clone was seen a few times. The chain employs TRBV11-1 and TRBJ2-7, with D possibly being TRBD1 (5 bases). There are 13 residues in the CDR3. V shed 4 bases and J shed 1 base, with 8 bases lying between them. In germline, CDR1 is SGHAT, CDR2 FQDESV (reference sequence). In nucleotides, the CDR3 is TGTGCCAGCAGCTCCAGGGTATCCTACGAGCAGTACTTC. Its protein is CASSSRVSYEQYF.

This clone was observed a few times. The chain combines TRBV5-6 with TRBJ2-1; D not certain. The V gene's germline CDR1 is SGHDT and CDR2 YYEEEE. The V end lost 3 bases, the J end lost 13 bases, and 11 bases lay between the germline ends. This CDR3 is 11 amino acids long. CDR3 coding DNA: TGTGCCAGCAGCTCCTCAGGAAGACAGTTCTTC. Translated, it gives CASSSSGRQFF.

The chain recombines TRBV30 with TRBJ1-5, with D possibly being TRBD1 (6 bases). Germline CDR1 is GTSNPN and CDR2 is SVGIG (reference sequence). The CDR3 extends over 14 amino acids. Trimming left V 7 bases short and J 0 bases short, with 13 bases between. As DNA, the CDR3 is TGTGCCTTAGGGACACTTCTTAGCAATCAGCCCCAGCATTTT. It is translated as CALGTLLSNQPQHF. Full variable domain (rest looked up from reference TRBV30 and TRBJ1-5): SQTIHQWPATLVQPVGSPLSLECTVEGTSNPNLYWYRQAAGRGLQLLFYSVGIGQISSEVPQNLSASRPQDRQFILSSKKLLLSDSGFYLCALGTLLSNQPQHFGDGTRLSIL.

The V gene is TRBV5-6, the J gene TRBJ1-6; D is uncertain. Trimming left V 4 bases short and J 5 bases short, with 13 bases between. CDR1 is SGHDT and CDR2 is YYEEEE in the germline V gene. There are 15 residues in the CDR3. CDR3 DNA: TGTGCCAGCAGCCCTCGGGCGGGAGATAATTCACCCCTCCACTTT. It is translated as CASSPRAGDNSPLHF. The whole variable domain, remainder taken from reference TRBV5-6 and TRBJ1-6, is DAGVTQSPTHLIKTRGQQVTLRCSPKSGHDTVSWYQQALGQGPQFIFQYYEEEERQRGNFPDRFSGHQFPNYSSELNVNALLLGDSALYLCASSPRAGDNSPLHFGNGTRLTVT.

This clone was observed a single time. This sequence joins TRBV23-1 and TRBJ2-1, with 14 positions matching TRBD2. TRBV23-1 is filed as an ORF, its function uncertain. Trimming at V came to 10 bases and at J to 7 bases, leaving 27 bases not matched to a gene. This CDR3 contains 21 residues. The CDR3 sequence is CATKKGLASTSGRAGLNEQFF. The CDR3 DNA sequence: TGCGCCACCAAAAAAGGGCTGGCGTCGACTAGCGGGAGGGCCGGCTTGAATGAGCAGTTCTTC.

The genes are TRBV2 and TRBJ2-5, with TRBD1 as a possible D gene (6 bases). The CDR3 length is 16 residues. Germline lookup yields CDR1 SNHLY and CDR2 FYNNEI. The germline V and J ends were trimmed by 5 bases and 2 bases, with 18 bases remaining between them. This chain's CDR3 is CASSINRDTSQETQYF. Here the CDR3 DNA reads TGTGCCAGCAGTATAAACAGGGATACCTCACAAGAGACCCAGTACTTC. The full variable domain, in which reference TRBV2 and TRBJ2-5 provide the parts outside the CDR3, is EPEVTQTPSHQVTQMGQEVILRCVPISNHLYFYWYRQILGQKVEFLVSFYNNEISEKSEIFDDQFSVERPDGSNFTLKIRSTKLEDSAMYFCASSINRDTSQETQYFGPGTRLLVL.

The count of this clone is one. Here the CDR3 DNA reads TGTGCCAGCTCGGGACAGGGTTCGCGTTCCAAAAACATTCAGTACTTC. This sequence encodes CASSGQGSRSKNIQYF. This rearrangement joins TRBV18 to TRBJ2-4, with 9 bases lining up with TRBD1. The CDR3 has 16 amino acids. The germline V gene encodes CDR1 KGHSH and CDR2 LQKENI. With 6 bases clipped from V and 2 bases from J, the junction kept 8 bases outside the gene matches.

The gene calls are TRBV5-4 and TRBJ2-1, with 11 bases lining up with TRBD2. Looked up from germline, CDR1 is SGHNT and CDR2 is YYREEE (reference sequence). V shed 8 bases and J 7 bases; nucleotides not matched to a gene: 17. The CDR3 runs 17 residues. The CDR3 loop is CASFVGGAVAGGNEQFF. The CDR3 DNA is TGTGCCAGTTTCGTTGGAGGGGCGGTAGCGGGAGGGAATGAGCAGTTCTTC.

The chain couples TRBV19 to TRBJ2-5; D might be TRBD1 (6 bases). From germline, CDR1 is LNHDA and CDR2 SQIVND (reference sequence). The CDR3 is made up of 15 amino acids. Trimming left V 3 bases short and J 2 bases short, with 13 bases between. The CDR3 nucleotides read TGTGCCAGTAGTATGGAAGCGACAGGACAAGAGACCCAGTACTTC. Amino acids: CASSMEATGQETQYF. Full variable domain (remainder filled in from reference TRBV19 and TRBJ2-5): DGGITQSPKYLFRKEGQNVTLSCEQNLNHDAMYWYRQDPGQGLRLIYYSQIVNDFQKGDIAEGYSVSREKKESFPLTVTSAQKNPTAFYLCASSMEATGQETQYFGPGTRLLVL.

The chain has TRBV7-9 and TRBJ1-2; maybe TRBD1 (5 bases). Germline CDR1 SEHNR, CDR2 FQNEAQ (reference sequence). Trimming stripped 5 bases from V and 1 base from J, with 11 bases between. The CDR3 has 14 residues. The CDR3: CASSTAGGNYGYTF. CDR3 coding DNA: TGTGCCAGCAGCACTGCGGGGGGTAACTATGGCTACACCTTC. The full variable domain, completed using reference TRBV7-9 and TRBJ1-2, is DTGVSQNPRHKITKRGQNVTFRCDPISEHNRLYWYRQTLGQGPEFLTYFQNEAQLEKSRLLSDRFSAERPKGSFSTLEIQRTEQGDSAMYLCASSTAGGNYGYTFGSGTRLTVV.

This clone has only a few counts. This rearrangement joins TRBV6-6 to TRBJ2-7, with TRBD2 matching 8 bases. Losses at the gene ends were 0 bases for V and 3 bases for J; bases not matched to a gene: 7. The germline V gene has CDR1 MNHNY and CDR2 SVGAGI (reference sequence). CDR3 length: 16 amino acids. CDR3 in DNA: TGTGCCAGCAGTTACTCGAAAAGCGGGAGCAGCTACGAGCAGTACTTC. Its protein is CASSYSKSGSSYEQYF.

This chain connects TRBV11-3 to TRBJ1-5; D remains ambiguous. V lost 3 bases and J 4 bases, leaving 7 bases between the germline ends. Germline V gene sequence: CDR1 SGHNT, CDR2 YENEEA. The CDR3 loop spans 13 amino acids. CDR3 amino acids: CASSLRRNQPQHF. In nucleotides, the CDR3 is TGTGCCAGCAGCTTGAGGCGGAATCAGCCCCAGCATTTT.

V usage is TRBV5-1 and J usage is TRBJ2-3; possibly TRBD1 for D (5 bases). The CDR3 is made up of 13 amino acids. Between the trimmed V and J ends, which lost 0 bases and 5 bases, there was a span of 7 bases. Germline V gives CDR1 SGHRS, CDR2 YFSETQ. The CDR3 DNA follows: TGCGCCAGCAGCTTGGAAAGGGGAGATACGCAGTATTTT. Translation: CASSLERGDTQYF.

The CDR3 DNA reads as TGTGCCAGTAGTACCCTTGAGCTAGGGGCCGGCTCCTACAATGAGCAGTTCTTC. Its protein product is CASSTLELGAGSYNEQFF. The V gene is TRBV19, the J gene TRBJ2-1; perhaps TRBD1 as D (5 bases). CDR3 length equals 18 residues. V was trimmed by 4 bases and J by 0 bases, leaving 19 bases between them. The germline V gene encodes CDR1 LNHDA and CDR2 SQIVND (reference sequence).

The chain uses TRBV18 and TRBJ2-1; TRBD2 is a possible D gene (6 bases). Looked up from germline, CDR1 is KGHSH and CDR2 is LQKENI. V was clipped by 0 bases and J by 6 bases, with 18 bases between them. CDR3 length: 17 residues. The CDR3 DNA follows: TGTGCCAGCTCACCACCTAATACGGGAGCAACGGGCAATGAGCAGTTCTTC. Residues: CASSPPNTGATGNEQFF.

This chain uses TRBV4-1 with TRBJ1-6, with unresolved D. With 1 base removed from V and 3 bases from J, the gap between germline ends came to 10 bases. Looked up from germline, CDR1 is MGHRA and CDR2 is YSYEKL. The CDR3 has 16 amino acids. CDR3: CASSQVVSVYNSPLHF. CDR3 sequence (DNA): TGCGCCAGCAGCCAAGTGGTGTCAGTCTATAATTCACCCCTCCACTTT.